These T cell receptor beta chains were read from a single sample in a study of low-dose radiotherapy and immunotherapy resistance in tumors. TCRdb used MiXCR to reprocess the reads, holding one entry per CDR3 protein. Counted here are 55,000 to 70,000 distinct CDR3 sequences, around 25% occurring once; the ten biggest clones make up approximately 5.4%. The sample here was PBMCs, taken before treatment. Receptors originate from a male donor with prostate cancer. The conserved cysteine and the conserved F or W are not part of the CDR3 here. The order of the fields is V gene, CDR3 length, clone size, CDR3 protein. Size is stated for part of the rows, as once, few or many counts, or as a class when the clone is expanded.

TRBV5-4 | 11 | medium-sized | ASSSGPNIELF
TRBV5-1 | 12 | many | ASRPGVNSYEQY
TRBV7-9 | 13 | many | ASSPAGGAQETQY
TRBV5-1 | 11 | few | ASSDPGQETQY
TRBV5-1 | 12 | - | ASSLADYTGELF
TRBV19 | 15 | many | ASSIKASGRIYNEQF
TRBV7-9 | 14 | many | ASSLDGDRTNYGYT
TRBV20-1 | 13 | many | SARYGLAGGNEQF
TRBV28 | 13 | many | ASTTSIGQRVKQF
TRBV9 | 15 | many | ASSVASPAGGPREQY
TRBV7-8 | 12 | many | ASSLVGGNTEAF
TRBV2 | 9 | few | ASSEIYEQY
TRBV7-2 | 12 | many | ASSLRRRQETQY
TRBV28 | 14 | - | ASTSMRQRDGYGYT
TRBV5-6 | 14 | many | ASSWLPGTHTGELF
TRBV28 | 12 | many | ASRRGGSGQPQH
TRBV20-1 | 12 | many | SARGLANTDTQY